The next 28 T cell receptor beta chains were all read from a single sample in a study of CD8 T cells in ankylosing spondylitis. General study points: Within ankylosing spondylitis blood, a TCR beta motif made up of fewer than ten highly homologous variants appeared to be characteristic.

TCRdb itself ran the 5' RACE reads through MiXCR, one entry per CDR3 protein. The sample shows hundreds of thousands of distinct CDR3 sequences, roughly 10% of them seen only once. These receptors are not linked to any known antigen. Sequencing was carried out using blood, either unsorted or a sorted T cell fraction (not recorded which). Receptor source: a male donor with ankylosing spondylitis.

This clonotype was counted at least ten times. The J gene is TRBJ1-5, the V gene TRBV29-1, with D unresolved. Trimming shortened V by 2 bases and J by 6 bases, and 11 bases separated the two germline ends. Germline values: CDR1 SQVTM, CDR2 ANQGSEA. This CDR3 has 13 residues. For the CDR3, the DNA is TGCAGCGTTGAAATCGGGGTCGGTCAGCCCCAGCATTTT. Protein sequence: CSVEIGVGQPQHF.

This clonotype appeared a few times. The gene calls are TRBV27 and TRBJ1-1; tentatively, D is TRBD1 (6 bases). Germline CDR1 MNHEY, CDR2 SMNVEV (reference sequence). V shed 3 bases and J shed 9 bases, with 14 bases lying between them. The CDR3 spans 13 residues. CDR3 loop: CASSLDLGTKAFF. In DNA, the CDR3 is TGTGCCAGCAGTTTGGACCTCGGGACAAAAGCTTTCTTT.

The gene calls are TRBV7-2 and TRBJ2-2, with D unresolved. This CDR3 comprises 17 residues. The V gene's germline CDR1 is SGHTA and CDR2 FQGNSA. V was cut by 0 bases and J by 1 base, with 12 bases left in between. The CDR3 sequence is CASSLAFRPWNTGELFF. CDR3 DNA sequence: TGTGCCAGCAGCTTAGCTTTCCGCCCCTGGAACACCGGGGAGCTGTTTTTT.

The V gene is TRBV20-1, the J gene TRBJ2-5, with 9 bases identical to TRBD2. Trimming at V came to 5 bases and at J to 5 bases, leaving 9 bases not matched to a gene. CDR1 and CDR2 from the germline V gene are DFQATT and SNEGSKA (reference sequence). The CDR3 covers 14 residues. CDR3 residues: CSAGASGVLETQYF. CDR3 nucleotides: TGCAGTGCTGGAGCTAGCGGGGTTTTGGAGACCCAGTACTTC.

With regard to this clonotype: One base away lies a much larger clone, so this may be a sequencing read error. This chain uses TRBV5-1 with TRBJ2-7; 10 nucleotides align to TRBD2. CDR1 SGHRS and CDR2 YFSETQ come from the germline V gene. V lost 4 bases and J lost 7; bases outside the gene matches: 14. The CDR3 consists of 16 residues. CDR3 nucleotides: TGCGCCAGCAGCCAGGGTAGCGGGAGGTTGAGCGATGAGCAGTACTTC. It specifies CASSQGSGRLSDEQYF. Combining the CDR3 with reference TRBV5-1 and TRBJ2-7 gives the whole variable domain KAGVTQTPRYLIKTRGQQVTLSCSPISGHRSVSWYQQTPGQGLQFLFEYFSETQRNKGNFPGRFSGRQFSNSRSEMNVSTLELGDSALYLCASSQGSGRLSDEQYFGPGTRLTVT.

This clonotype showed up just a few times. The chain joins TRBV27 to TRBJ1-1; D is perhaps TRBD1 (5 bases). Germline V lookup: CDR1 MNHEY, CDR2 SMNVEV (reference sequence). CDR3 length equals 15 residues. Trimming took off 6 bases at V and 0 bases at J, with 14 bases between the two ends. CDR3 region: CASREGGTLNTEAFF. The DNA of the CDR3 is TGTGCCAGCAGGGAGGGTGGGACCTTGAACACTGAAGCTTTCTTT.

This clonotype was recorded at least ten times. The chain carries TRBV6-2 or TRBV6-3 and TRBJ1-1; 7 bases fit TRBD1. J was trimmed by 4 bases and V by 7 bases; bases with no gene match: 18. This CDR3 is 17 amino acids long. Germline V gene lookup returns CDR1 MNHEY and CDR2 SVGEGT. CDR3 loop: CASIHRRAHRGGTEAFF. The CDR3, as DNA: TGTGCCAGCATCCATCGGAGGGCCCACAGGGGCGGCACTGAAGCTTTCTTT.

In this sample, this clonotype turned up many times. The chain couples TRBV7-3 to TRBJ1-6; the D is unclear. In germline, CDR1 is SGHTA, CDR2 FQGTGA. Trimming cost V 3 bases and J 11 bases, with 11 bases left between them. This CDR3 contains 13 residues. DNA of the CDR3: TGTGCCAGCAGCTTGGGTATCGGGACACCCCTCCACTTT. Translating gives CASSLGIGTPLHF.

The rearrangement joins TRBV27 to TRBJ2-7; 7 nucleotides agree with TRBD1. The CDR3 is 17 residues long. The V and J ends lost 5 bases and 0 bases, in that order; junction bases with no gene match: 13. Per the germline V gene, CDR1 is MNHEY and CDR2 is SMNVEV (reference sequence). Here the CDR3 DNA reads TGTGCCAGCAGTCTGCCCCCAGGACAGGAAAGCTCCTACGAGCAGTACTTC. Protein sequence: CASSLPPGQESSYEQYF.

V gene TRBV20-1 combines with J gene TRBJ2-3; 11 positions agree with TRBD1. The CDR3 runs 14 residues. CDR1 is DFQATT, CDR2 SNEGSKA, per germline (reference sequence). The V gene end was trimmed by 6 bases and the J gene end by 3 bases; junction bases not matched to a gene: 5. The CDR3 loop is CSARDRGWTDTQYF. The CDR3 DNA reads TGCAGTGCACGGGACAGGGGGTGGACAGATACGCAGTATTTT.

This clonotype was seen a few times. V usage is TRBV12-3 or TRBV12-4 and J usage is TRBJ1-4, with a tentative D call TRBD1 (5 bases). Trimming pared 2 bases from V and 5 bases from J, leaving 15 bases between. CDR3 length equals 16 residues. The CDR3 region has the DNA TGTGCCAGCAGTTTACTCGGGTGGACAAACAATGAAAAACTGTTTTTT. Residues: CASSLLGWTNNEKLFF.

This clonotype was observed at least ten times. The chain is built from TRBV20-1 and TRBJ1-1, with unresolved D. The V gene lost 4 bases and the J gene lost 0 bases, with 6 bases spanning the gap. The CDR3 contains 12 residues. Germline assignment: CDR1 DFQATT and CDR2 SNEGSKA (reference sequence). As DNA, the CDR3 is TGCAGTGCTACCCCCATGAACACTGAAGCTTTCTTT. It translates to CSATPMNTEAFF.

This clonotype was detected a few times. The J gene is TRBJ1-1, the V gene TRBV30; weak D call: TRBD1 (6 bases). This CDR3 spans 15 amino acids. CDR1 and CDR2 (germline): GTSNPN, SVGIG (reference sequence). The V end was cut by 1 base, the J end by 1 base, with 13 bases between. This CDR3 is CAWSGLGDKNTEAFF. The CDR3 DNA follows: TGTGCCTGGAGTGGACTAGGGGACAAGAACACTGAAGCTTTCTTT.

This clonotype was seen a handful of times. The rearrangement uses TRBV7-2 and TRBJ1-5; D unresolved. V was clipped by 7 bases and J by 4 bases, with 8 bases between them. The CDR3 is made up of 12 amino acids. Germline-derived CDR1 and CDR2 are SGHTA and FQGNSA. CDR3 in DNA: TGTGCCAGCACCGACCCAAATCAGCCCCAGCATTTT. It translates to CASTDPNQPQHF. The whole variable domain, filled in from reference TRBV7-2 and TRBJ1-5, reads GAGVSQSPSNKVTEKGKDVELRCDPISGHTALYWYRQSLGQGLEFLIYFQGNSAPDKSGLPSDRFSAERTGGSVSTLTIQRTQQEDSAVYLCASTDPNQPQHFGDGTRLSIL.

The chain is built from TRBV9 and TRBJ2-7, with 8 bases identical to TRBD2. J gave up 0 bases and V 0 bases, and 5 bases lay outside the gene matches. Germline assignment: CDR1 SGDLS and CDR2 YYNGEE. The CDR3 runs to 16 residues. The CDR3 here is CASSVGLAGDSYEQYF. The CDR3 DNA reads as TGTGCCAGCAGCGTAGGTCTAGCGGGCGACTCCTACGAGCAGTACTTC.

This clonotype was seen more than once but under ten times. The genes are TRBV7-2 and TRBJ1-1, with unresolved D. CDR3 size: 12 residues. V dropped 5 bases and J dropped 9 bases, with 13 bases sitting between them. Germline values: CDR1 SGHTA, CDR2 FQGNSA. CDR3 bases: TGTGCCAGCAGCCTCCTCAGGTCACAAGCTTTCTTT. Residues: CASSLLRSQAFF.

The rearrangement joins TRBV19 to TRBJ2-1; 7 bases align to TRBD2. The CDR3 is 16 amino acids. V was clipped by 4 bases and J by 2 bases; unmatched bases: 8. Germline V lookup: CDR1 LNHDA, CDR2 SQIVND (reference sequence). The CDR3 coding sequence is TGTGCCAGTAGTAATCCGTGGCGGGGGACCTACAATGAGCAGTTCTTC. Its translation is CASSNPWRGTYNEQFF.

This clonotype turned up a few times. The chain employs TRBV6-6 and TRBJ2-5; the D is unclear. The CDR3 has 9 residues. The germline V gene encodes CDR1 MNHNY and CDR2 SVGAGI (reference sequence). The V end lost 9 bases, the J end lost 2 bases, and 1 base lay between the germline ends. The CDR3 reads CASQETQYF. As DNA, the CDR3 is TGTGCCAGTCAAGAGACCCAGTACTTC.

This clonotype was recorded a few times. This chain uses TRBV20-1 with TRBJ2-3; tentatively, D is TRBD1 (6 bases). CDR1 and CDR2 from the germline V gene are DFQATT and SNEGSKA (reference sequence). Trimming removed 6 bases from V and 2 bases from J, with 18 bases in between. This CDR3 comprises 15 residues. The CDR3 coding sequence is TGCAGTGCGTCCACCCGGGACACCTTCACAGATACGCAGTATTTT. This codes for CSASTRDTFTDTQYF.

This clonotype was seen ten or more times. The rearrangement links TRBV5-1 to TRBJ2-7; unclear D gene. With 0 bases removed from V and 0 bases from J, the gap between germline ends came to 4 bases. Germline V gene sequence: CDR1 SGHRS, CDR2 YFSETQ. The CDR3 loop spans 13 amino acids. The CDR3 nucleotides are TGCGCCAGCAGCTTGGTGAACTCCTACGAGCAGTACTTC. Translated, it gives CASSLVNSYEQYF.

This clonotype has more than one count but fewer than ten. One end of the junction is discordant with germline, which a read error may explain. The chain joins TRBV10-3 to TRBJ2-3; D not certain. The CDR3 sequence is 11 residues long. CDR1 and CDR2 (germline): ENHRY, SYGVKD. In nucleotides, the CDR3 is TGTGCCATCAGTGAGTCCGAACGGATTCATTTT. Translation gives CAISESERIHF.

As for this clonotype: This may be a read error: a much more frequent sequence differs by one nucleotide. The CDR3: CASSLARVAGELFF. The CDR3 nucleotides are TGCGCCAGCAGCTTGGCCAGGGTGGCCGGGGAGCTGTTTTTT. The J gene is TRBJ2-2, the V gene TRBV5-1; possibly TRBD1 for D (5 bases). Trimming left V 0 bases short and J 6 bases short, with 9 bases between. The germline V gene has CDR1 SGHRS and CDR2 YFSETQ. There are 14 residues in the CDR3. Using reference TRBV5-1 and TRBJ2-2 for the parts outside the CDR3, the full variable domain is KAGVTQTPRYLIKTRGQQVTLSCSPISGHRSVSWYQQTPGQGLQFLFEYFSETQRNKGNFPGRFSGRQFSNSRSEMNVSTLELGDSALYLCASSLARVAGELFFGEGSRLTVL.

The sample holds a few counts of this clonotype. This chain uses TRBV24-1 with TRBJ2-7; D is possibly TRBD2 (6 bases). V lost 2 bases to trimming and J lost 7 bases, with 14 bases between them. In germline, CDR1 is KGHDR, CDR2 SFDVKD. The length of the CDR3 is 14 residues. Here the CDR3 DNA reads TGTGCCACCAGTGATTGGTCCCTTGGAGGGGAGCAGTACTTC. It translates to CATSDWSLGGEQYF.

At least ten counts were recorded for this clonotype. V usage is TRBV5-1 and J usage is TRBJ2-1, with D uncertain. This CDR3 comprises 15 residues. Germline CDR1 and CDR2: SGHRS and YFSETQ. The germline V and J ends were trimmed by 4 bases and 5 bases, with 16 bases remaining between them. CDR3 residues: CASSATYKPDNEQFF. CDR3 nucleotide sequence: TGCGCCAGCAGCGCCACCTATAAACCTGACAATGAGCAGTTCTTC.

The V gene is TRBV20-1, the J gene TRBJ2-7; TRBD2 matches at 12 bases. The CDR3 sequence is 17 residues long. The J segment lost 4 bases and the V segment lost 0 bases, leaving 10 bases of the junction unmatched. The germline gives CDR1 DFQATT, CDR2 SNEGSKA (reference sequence). The CDR3 nucleotides are TGCAGTGCTAGAGATTTCACTCCTAGCGGGAGGGGGTACGAGCAGTACTTC. Its translation is CSARDFTPSGRGYEQYF.

The rearrangement links TRBV5-1 to TRBJ1-2; no reliable D call. The CDR3 is 13 amino acids. Trimming shortened V by 4 bases and J by 4 bases, and 11 bases separated the two germline ends. Germline CDR1 is SGHRS and CDR2 is YFSETQ. The CDR3 region has the DNA TGCGCCAGCAGCGTGAACCGTATCTATGGCTACACCTTC. Protein product: CASSVNRIYGYTF.

This chain uses TRBV7-8 with TRBJ1-2; TRBD1 might be the D (5 bases). Looked up from germline, CDR1 is SGHVS and CDR2 is FQNEAQ. CDR3 length: 13 amino acids. The V end lost 3 bases, the J end lost 7 bases, and 12 bases lay between the germline ends. CDR3 protein: CASSFLGLGGYTF. The CDR3 coding sequence is TGTGCCAGCAGCTTCCTGGGGCTTGGTGGCTACACCTTC.

This clonotype was seen more than once but under ten times. The genes are TRBV5-1 and TRBJ1-1; D gene unclear. Trimming took 3 bases from V and 1 from J, leaving 10 bases between them. CDR3 length equals 14 residues. From germline, CDR1 is SGHRS and CDR2 YFSETQ. The CDR3 DNA is TGCGCCAGCAGCTCTCAGGCCCAGAACACTGAAGCTTTCTTT. This codes for CASSSQAQNTEAFF.